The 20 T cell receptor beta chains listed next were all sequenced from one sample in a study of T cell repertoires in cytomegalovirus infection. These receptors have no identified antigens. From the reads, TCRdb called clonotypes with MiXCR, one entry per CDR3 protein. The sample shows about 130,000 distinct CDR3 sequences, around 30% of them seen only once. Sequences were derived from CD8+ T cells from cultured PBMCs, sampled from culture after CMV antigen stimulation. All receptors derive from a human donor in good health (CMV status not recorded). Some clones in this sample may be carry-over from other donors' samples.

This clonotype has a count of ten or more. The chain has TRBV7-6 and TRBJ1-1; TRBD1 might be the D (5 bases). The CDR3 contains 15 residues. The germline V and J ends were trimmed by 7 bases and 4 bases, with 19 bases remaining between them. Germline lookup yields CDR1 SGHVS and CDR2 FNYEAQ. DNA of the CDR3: TGTGCCAGCATTCTGGGGGAAATGGGGGGCACTGAAGCTTTCTTT. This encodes CASILGEMGGTEAFF.

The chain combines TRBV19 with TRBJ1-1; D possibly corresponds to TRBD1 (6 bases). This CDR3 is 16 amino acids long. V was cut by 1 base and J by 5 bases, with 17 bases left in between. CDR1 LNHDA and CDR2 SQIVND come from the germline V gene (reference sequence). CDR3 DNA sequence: TGTGCCAGTAGTATAGCGGGGGCCGGCCATACGACTGAAGCTTTCTTT. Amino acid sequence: CASSIAGAGHTTEAFF.

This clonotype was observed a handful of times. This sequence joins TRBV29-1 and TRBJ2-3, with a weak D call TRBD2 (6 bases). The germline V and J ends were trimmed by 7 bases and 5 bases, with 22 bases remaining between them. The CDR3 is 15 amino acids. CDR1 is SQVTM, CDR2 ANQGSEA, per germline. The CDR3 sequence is CSAPLAGGVVDTQYF. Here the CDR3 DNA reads TGCAGCGCTCCCCTTGCCGGGGGAGTGGTAGATACGCAGTATTTT.

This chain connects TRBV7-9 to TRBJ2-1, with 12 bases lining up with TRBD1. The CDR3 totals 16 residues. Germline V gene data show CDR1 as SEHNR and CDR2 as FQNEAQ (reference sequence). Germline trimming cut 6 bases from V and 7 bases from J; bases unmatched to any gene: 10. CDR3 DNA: TGTGCCAGCAGTCCGGGGACAGGGGGCTCTGGGAATGAGCAGTTCTTC. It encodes CASSPGTGGSGNEQFF.

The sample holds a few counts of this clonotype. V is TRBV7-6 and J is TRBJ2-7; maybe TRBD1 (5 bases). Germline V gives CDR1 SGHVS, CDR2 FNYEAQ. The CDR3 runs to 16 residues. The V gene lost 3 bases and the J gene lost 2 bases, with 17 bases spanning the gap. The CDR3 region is CASSFQEAGSAYEQYF. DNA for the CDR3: TGTGCCAGCAGCTTCCAAGAGGCAGGGTCGGCCTACGAGCAGTACTTC.

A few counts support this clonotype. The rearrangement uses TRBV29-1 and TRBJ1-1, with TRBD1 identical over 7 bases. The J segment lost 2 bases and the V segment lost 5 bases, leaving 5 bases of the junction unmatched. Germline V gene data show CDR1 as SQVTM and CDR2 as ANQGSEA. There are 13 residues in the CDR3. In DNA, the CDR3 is TGCAGCGTTTCACAGGGGCAAAACACTGAAGCTTTCTTT. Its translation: CSVSQGQNTEAFF.

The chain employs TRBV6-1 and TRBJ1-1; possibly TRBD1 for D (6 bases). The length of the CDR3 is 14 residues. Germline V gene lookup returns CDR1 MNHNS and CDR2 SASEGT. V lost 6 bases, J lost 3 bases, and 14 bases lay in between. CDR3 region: CASSRPQGHTEAFF. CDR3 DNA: TGTGCCAGCAGCCGACCGCAGGGGCACACTGAAGCTTTCTTT.

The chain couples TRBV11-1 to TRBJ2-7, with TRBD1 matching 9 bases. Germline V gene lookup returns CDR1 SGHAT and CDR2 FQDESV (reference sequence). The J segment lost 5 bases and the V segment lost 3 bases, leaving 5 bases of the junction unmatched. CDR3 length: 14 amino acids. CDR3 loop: CASSFLGQGDEQYF. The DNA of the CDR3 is TGTGCCAGCAGCTTCTTGGGACAGGGAGACGAGCAGTACTTC.

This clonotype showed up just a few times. The CDR3 loop is CASSKTGIADTQYF. The CDR3 coding sequence is TGTGCCAGTAGTAAAACAGGAATCGCAGATACGCAGTATTTT. This sequence joins TRBV19 and TRBJ2-3, with a possible D match to TRBD1 (5 bases). In germline, CDR1 is LNHDA, CDR2 SQIVND (reference sequence). Trimming removed 4 bases at V and 4 bases at J, with 12 bases between. The CDR3 extends over 14 amino acids.

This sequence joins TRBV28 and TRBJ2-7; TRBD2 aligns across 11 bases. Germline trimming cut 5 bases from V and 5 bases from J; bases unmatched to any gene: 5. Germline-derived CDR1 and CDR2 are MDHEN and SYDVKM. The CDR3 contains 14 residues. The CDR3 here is CASSISGGAHEQYF. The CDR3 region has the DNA TGTGCCAGCAGTATTAGCGGGGGGGCACACGAGCAGTACTTC.

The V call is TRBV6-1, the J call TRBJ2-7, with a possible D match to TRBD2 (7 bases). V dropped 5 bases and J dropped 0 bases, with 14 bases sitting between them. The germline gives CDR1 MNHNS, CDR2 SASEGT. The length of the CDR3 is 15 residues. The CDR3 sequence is CASSPGGRSSYEQYF. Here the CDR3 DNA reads TGTGCCAGCAGTCCGGGGGGCCGAAGCTCCTACGAGCAGTACTTC.

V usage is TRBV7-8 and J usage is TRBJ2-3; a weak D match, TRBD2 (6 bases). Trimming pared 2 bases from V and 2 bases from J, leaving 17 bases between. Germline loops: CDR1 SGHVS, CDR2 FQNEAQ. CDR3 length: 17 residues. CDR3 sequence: CASSLRSGLTNTDTQYF. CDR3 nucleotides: TGTGCCAGCAGCTTAAGGTCAGGACTAACCAACACAGATACGCAGTATTTT.

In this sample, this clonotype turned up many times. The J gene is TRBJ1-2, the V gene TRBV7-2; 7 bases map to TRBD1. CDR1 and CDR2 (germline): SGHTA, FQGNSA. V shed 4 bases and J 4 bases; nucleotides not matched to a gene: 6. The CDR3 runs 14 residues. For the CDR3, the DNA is TGTGCCAGCAGCTCCAGACAGGGTGGCTATGGCTACACCTTC. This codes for CASSSRQGGYGYTF.

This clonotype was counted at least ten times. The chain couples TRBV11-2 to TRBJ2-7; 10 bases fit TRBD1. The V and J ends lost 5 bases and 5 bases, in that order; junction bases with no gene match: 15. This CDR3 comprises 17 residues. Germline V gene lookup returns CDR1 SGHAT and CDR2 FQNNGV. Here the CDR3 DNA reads TGTGCCAGCAGCACTACCCGGGGTCGGACAGGGGGACACGAGCAGTACTTC. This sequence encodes CASSTTRGRTGGHEQYF. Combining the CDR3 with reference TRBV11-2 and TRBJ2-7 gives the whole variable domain EAGVAQSPRYKIIEKRQSVAFWCNPISGHATLYWYQQILGQGPKLLIQFQNNGVVDDSQLPKDRFSAERLKGVDSTLKIQPAKLEDSAVYLCASSTTRGRTGGHEQYFGPGTRLTVT.

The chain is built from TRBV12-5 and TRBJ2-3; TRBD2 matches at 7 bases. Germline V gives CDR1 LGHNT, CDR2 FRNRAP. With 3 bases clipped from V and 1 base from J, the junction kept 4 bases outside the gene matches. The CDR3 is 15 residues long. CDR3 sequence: CASGFTSAGTDTQYF. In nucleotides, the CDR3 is TGTGCTAGTGGTTTTACTAGCGCTGGCACAGATACGCAGTATTTT.

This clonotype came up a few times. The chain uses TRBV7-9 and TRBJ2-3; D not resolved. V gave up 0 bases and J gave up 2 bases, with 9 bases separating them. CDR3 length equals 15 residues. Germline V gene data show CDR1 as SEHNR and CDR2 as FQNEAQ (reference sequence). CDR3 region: CASSLAQVYTDTQYF. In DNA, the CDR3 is TGTGCCAGCAGCTTAGCGCAGGTCTACACAGATACGCAGTATTTT.

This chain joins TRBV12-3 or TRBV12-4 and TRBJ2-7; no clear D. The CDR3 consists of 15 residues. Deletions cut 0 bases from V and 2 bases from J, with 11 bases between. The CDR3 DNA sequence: TGTGCCAGCAGTTTAGCACTATCTACCCCCTACGAGCAGTACTTC. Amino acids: CASSLALSTPYEQYF.

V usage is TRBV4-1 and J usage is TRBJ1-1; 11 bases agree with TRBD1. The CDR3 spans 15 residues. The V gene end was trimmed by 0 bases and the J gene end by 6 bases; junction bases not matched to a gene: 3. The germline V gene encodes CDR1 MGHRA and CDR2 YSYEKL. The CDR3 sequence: CASSQDGQGAPEAFF. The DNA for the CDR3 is TGCGCCAGCAGCCAAGACGGACAGGGGGCGCCTGAAGCTTTCTTT.

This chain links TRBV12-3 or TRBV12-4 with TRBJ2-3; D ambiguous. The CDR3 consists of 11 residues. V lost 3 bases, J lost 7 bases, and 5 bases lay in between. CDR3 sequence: CASSFQNTQYF. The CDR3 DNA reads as TGTGCCAGCAGTTTCCAGAATACGCAGTATTTT.

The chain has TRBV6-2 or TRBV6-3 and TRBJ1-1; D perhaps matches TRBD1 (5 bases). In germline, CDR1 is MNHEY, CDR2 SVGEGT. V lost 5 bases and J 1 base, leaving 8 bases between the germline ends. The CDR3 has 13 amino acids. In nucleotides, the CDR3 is TGTGCCAGCAGTGCCGGGGGGAACACTGAAGCTTTCTTT. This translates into CASSAGGNTEAFF.